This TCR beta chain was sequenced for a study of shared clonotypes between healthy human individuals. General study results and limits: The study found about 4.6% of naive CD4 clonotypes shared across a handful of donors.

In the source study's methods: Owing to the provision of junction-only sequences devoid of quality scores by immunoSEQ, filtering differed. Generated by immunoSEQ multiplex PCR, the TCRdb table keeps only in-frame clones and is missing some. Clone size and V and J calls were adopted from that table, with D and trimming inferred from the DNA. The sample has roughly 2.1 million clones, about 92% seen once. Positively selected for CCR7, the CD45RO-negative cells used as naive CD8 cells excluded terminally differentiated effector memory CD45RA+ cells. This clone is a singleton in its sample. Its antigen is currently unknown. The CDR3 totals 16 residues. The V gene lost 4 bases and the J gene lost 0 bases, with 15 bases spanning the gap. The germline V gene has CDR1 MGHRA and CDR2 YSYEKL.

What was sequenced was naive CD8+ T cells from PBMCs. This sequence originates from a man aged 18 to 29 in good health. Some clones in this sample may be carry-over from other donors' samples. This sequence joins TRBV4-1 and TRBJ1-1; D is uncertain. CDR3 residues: CASSLRSPVMNTEAFF. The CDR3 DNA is TGCGCCAGCAGCCTGAGGTCCCCCGTAATGAACACTGAAGCTTTCTTT.